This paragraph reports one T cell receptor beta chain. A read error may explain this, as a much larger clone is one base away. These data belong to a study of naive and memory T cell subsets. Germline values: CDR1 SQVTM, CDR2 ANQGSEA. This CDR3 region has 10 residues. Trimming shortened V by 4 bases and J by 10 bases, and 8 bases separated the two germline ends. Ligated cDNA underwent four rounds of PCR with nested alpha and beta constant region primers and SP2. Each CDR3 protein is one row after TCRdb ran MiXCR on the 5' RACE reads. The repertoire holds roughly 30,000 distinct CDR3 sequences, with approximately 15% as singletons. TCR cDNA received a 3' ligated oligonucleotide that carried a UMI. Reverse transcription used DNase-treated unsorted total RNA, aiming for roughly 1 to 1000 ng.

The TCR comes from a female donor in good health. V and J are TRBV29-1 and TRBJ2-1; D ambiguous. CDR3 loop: CSVGPPEQFF. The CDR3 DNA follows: TGCAGCGTTGGTCCCCCCGAGCAGTTCTTC.